Listed below are T cell receptor beta chains from one sample, sequenced in a study of blood T cell repertoires in COVID-19. Generated by immunoSEQ multiplex PCR, the TCRdb table keeps only in-frame clones and is missing some. The repertoire holds 75,000 to 85,000 clones, with approximately 85% as singletons. The sample comprised peripheral blood. The receptors were sampled from a human donor in a cohort sampled during active COVID-19. Both conserved end residues are part of each CDR3. The D gene is left open where the match is weak. A clone size is listed for some rows: how often the clone was seen (once, few, many), or a class if it is expanded.

V	J	size	length	D	DNA	CDR3
TRBV7-3	TRBJ1-1	NA	14	NA	TGTGCCAGCAGCTTAAGGGGCACGGCTAGCGGAGCTTTCTTT	CASSLRGTASGAFF
TRBV30	TRBJ1-3	NA	14	TRBD1	TGTGCCTGGAGAAGACAGGGAAGTGGAAACACCATATATTTT	CAWRRQGSGNTIYF
TRBV11-2	TRBJ2-2	NA	16	NA	TGTGCCAGCAGCTTACGGGACACAACGAACACCGGGGAGCTGTTTTTT	CASSLRDTTNTGELFF
TRBV3-1/TRBV3-2	TRBJ2-1	NA	16	NA	TGTGCCAGCAGCCAAGGGGGGGGCCCTGCCTACAATGAGCAGTTCTTC	CASSQGGGPAYNEQFF
TRBV28	TRBJ2-2	NA	13	NA	TGTGCCAGCAGTTTTCGGAACACCGGGGAGCTGTTTTTT	CASSFRNTGELFF
TRBV5-4	TRBJ1-6	NA	17	TRBD1	TGTGCCAGCAGCCGGGCCTCGGACAGGGGTTATAATTCACCCCTCCACTTT	CASSRASDRGYNSPLHF
TRBV3-1/TRBV3-2	TRBJ2-1	NA	13	NA	TGTGCCAGCAGCCAAGTTAGCTTGATTGAGCAGTTCTTC	CASSQVSLIEQFF
TRBV15	TRBJ2-3	NA	14	NA	TGTGCCACCAGCAGAGATCAGTTCACAGATACGCAGTATTTT	CATSRDQFTDTQYF
TRBV18	TRBJ1-2	NA	14	TRBD1	TGTGCCAGCTCACCAACAGGGGGCGAATATGGCTACACCTTC	CASSPTGGEYGYTF
TRBV3-1/TRBV3-2	TRBJ1-1	NA	15	NA	TGTGCCAGCAGCCAAGATGGTCGACTAGGGTCTGAAGCTTTCTTT	CASSQDGRLGSEAFF
TRBV2	TRBJ1-2	NA	16	TRBD1	TGTGCCAGCAGTGGGGGACAGTATGCCTCATGGAATGGCTACACCTTC	CASSGGQYASWNGYTF
TRBV9	TRBJ1-6	NA	13	NA	TGTGCCAGCAGCTTTTCAGGGTCTTCACCCCTCCACTTT	CASSFSGSSPLHF
TRBV2	TRBJ1-1	NA	13	NA	TGTGCCAGCACTAAGGACATTCACACTGAAGCTTTCTTT	CASTKDIHTEAFF
TRBV28	TRBJ1-1	NA	14	NA	TGTGCCAGCAGTTTAGGGGGGGAGTACACTGAAGCTTTCTTT	CASSLGGEYTEAFF
TRBV5-4	TRBJ2-5	NA	15	TRBD2	TGTGCCAGCAGCTCCCGTCGGCTAGCGGAAGAGACCCAGTACTTC	CASSSRRLAEETQYF
TRBV24-1	TRBJ2-1	NA	12	TRBD2	TGTGCCACCAGCTCTAGCGGGGGCGTGCAGTTCTTC	CATSSSGGVQFF
TRBV7-2	TRBJ1-5	NA	15	NA	TGTGCCAGCAGCCAGCAGACAGGTAGCAATCAGCCCCAGCATTTT	CASSQQTGSNQPQHF
TRBV6-6	TRBJ1-2	NA	19	TRBD1	TGTGCCAGCAGTCGACAATCCTCCGGGACAGGGGCCCCTAACTATGGCTACACCTTC	CASSRQSSGTGAPNYGYTF
TRBV10-3	TRBJ2-7	NA	12	TRBD1	TGTGCCATTGGGGACAGGGTTGACGAGCAGTACTTC	CAIGDRVDEQYF
TRBV11-2	TRBJ2-5	NA	15	NA	TGTGCCAGCAGCCCGGGTTTATTCTACCAAGAGACCCAGTACTTC	CASSPGLFYQETQYF
TRBV10-1	TRBJ2-2	NA	16	TRBD1	TGCGCCAGCAACCGGACAGGGGGCAAAGGCACCGGGGAGCTGTTTTTT	CASNRTGGKGTGELFF
TRBV7-2	TRBJ2-6	NA	16	NA	TGTGCCAGCAGCTTAGGAAACAGGGTTGGGGCCAACGTCCTGACTTTC	CASSLGNRVGANVLTF
TRBV6-5	TRBJ2-7	NA	12	TRBD1	TGTGCCAGCGGTTCAGGGGGCTACGAGCAGTACTTC	CASGSGGYEQYF
TRBV7-2	TRBJ2-7	NA	15	TRBD2	TGTGCCAGCAGCCCCGGGACTAGCGGAGGTGGCGAGCAGTACTTC	CASSPGTSGGGEQYF
TRBV14	TRBJ2-5	NA	15	TRBD2	TGTGCCAGCAGCCCACTTAAGAGCGGGACAGAGACCCAGTACTTC	CASSPLKSGTETQYF
TRBV19	TRBJ2-3	NA	16	NA	TGTGCCAGTAGTTCCCCACTCGGGCAGGGTACAGATACGCAGTATTTT	CASSSPLGQGTDTQYF
TRBV7-9	TRBJ2-2	NA	13	NA	TGTGCCAGCAGACCACAGGGAACCGGGGAGCTGTTTTTT	CASRPQGTGELFF
TRBV30	TRBJ1-4	NA	12	NA	TGTGCCTGGAGTAATCAGGGAGAAAAACTGTTTTTT	CAWSNQGEKLFF
TRBV5-1	TRBJ2-2	NA	16	NA	TGCGCCAGCAGCTTGCGCTCAGGGATTGATTCCGGGGAGCTGTTTTTT	CASSLRSGIDSGELFF
TRBV6-2/TRBV6-3	TRBJ2-7	NA	14	TRBD2	TGTGCCAGCAGTTATCGGGGGGGAGTCTACGAGCAGTACTTC	CASSYRGGVYEQYF
TRBV24-1	TRBJ2-4	NA	15	NA	TGTGCCACCAGTGAGGGGAGCTTAGCCAAAAACATTCAGTACTTC	CATSEGSLAKNIQYF
TRBV3-1/TRBV3-2	TRBJ2-3	NA	16	NA	TGTGCCAGCAGCCAAGTAGAATACCCTAGCACAGATACGCAGTATTTT	CASSQVEYPSTDTQYF
TRBV5-1	TRBJ2-3	NA	14	NA	TGCGCCAGCAGCTTGGCCGCGCCGTCGGATACGCAGTATTTT	CASSLAAPSDTQYF
TRBV5-1	TRBJ2-6	NA	17	TRBD1	TGCGCCAGCAGCTCGACAGGGATGAACTCTGGGGCCAACGTCCTGACTTTC	CASSSTGMNSGANVLTF
TRBV5-1	TRBJ1-2	NA	15	NA	TGCGCCAGCAGCCCCGGAGGCGGGGGTGACTATGGCTACACCTTC	CASSPGGGGDYGYTF
TRBV12-3/TRBV12-4	TRBJ1-3	NA	12	NA	TGTGCCAGCAGTTTGGAGGTTGACACCATATATTTT	CASSLEVDTIYF
TRBV11-2	TRBJ2-3	NA	15	NA	TGTGCCAGCAGCTTAATGGGCAGAGAAACAGATACGCAGTATTTT	CASSLMGRETDTQYF
TRBV29-1	TRBJ2-7	once	14	NA	TGCAGCGTTGAACAAAGGCAGGGGACCTACGAGCAGTACTTC	CSVEQRQGTYEQYF
TRBV11-1	TRBJ2-5	NA	16	NA	TGTGCCAGCAGCTCCCCACGTGGCCAGGACCAAGAGACCCAGTACTTC	CASSSPRGQDQETQYF
TRBV18	TRBJ2-3	NA	13	NA	TGTGCCAGCTCACCCTCGGTGGCAGATACGCAGTATTTT	CASSPSVADTQYF
TRBV9	TRBJ2-7	NA	15	NA	TGTGCCAGCAGCCAATTCGACCGGACAGACTACGAGCAGTACTTC	CASSQFDRTDYEQYF
TRBV27	TRBJ2-1	NA	14	NA	TGTGCCAGCAGCCCTACAGGGTTGGGGAATGAGCAGTTCTTC	CASSPTGLGNEQFF
TRBV19	TRBJ2-7	NA	16	TRBD1	TGTGCCAGTAGTATTAGCGGACAGGGGTTCGGGTACGAGCAGTACTTC	CASSISGQGFGYEQYF
TRBV30	TRBJ1-2	NA	13	NA	TGTGCCTGGAGTGTAGGAGGTGGGGGGGGCTACACCTTC	CAWSVGGGGGYTF
TRBV28	TRBJ2-5	NA	16	TRBD2	TGTGCCAGCAGGGGGACTAGCGGGAGGGATGGGGAGACCCAGTACTTC	CASRGTSGRDGETQYF
TRBV9	TRBJ2-3	NA	16	TRBD1	TGTGCCAGCAGCATACAAAGTGGGACAGGGGTGGATACGCAGTATTTT	CASSIQSGTGVDTQYF